Listed here are 16 T cell receptor beta chains from one sample, sequenced in a study of T-cell reconstitution after alpha-beta-depleted transplantation in children. Unique molecular identifiers were incorporated during preparation of the TCRbeta library. TCRdb re-derived calls from the PCR reads in MiXCR, one entry per CDR3 protein. The sample carries hundreds of thousands of distinct CDR3 sequences, over 25% recorded once. Source: PBMCs from the stem cell graft donor, taken from the stem cell graft. These receptors were taken from a human donor who donated a stem cell graft to a child with aplastic anemia.

This clonotype was observed a few times. The chain uses TRBV15 and TRBJ2-5; D remains unclear. Between the trimmed V and J ends, which lost 0 bases and 3 bases, there was a span of 8 bases. Germline V gives CDR1 LNHNV, CDR2 YYDKDF (reference sequence). The CDR3 runs 14 residues. CDR3 nucleotide sequence: TGTGCCACCAGCAGAGATCGCCAGAAAGAGACCCAGTACTTC. This encodes CATSRDRQKETQYF.

V usage is TRBV7-9 and J usage is TRBJ1-1; TRBD1 agrees at 9 bases. Germline CDR1 SEHNR, CDR2 FQNEAQ (reference sequence). V gave up 4 bases and J gave up 6 bases; unmatched junction bases: 6. This CDR3 has 14 amino acids. CDR3 sequence (DNA): TGTGCCAGCAGCTCCTACCGACAGGGGGCTGAAGCTTTCTTT. Its translation is CASSSYRQGAEAFF.

The chain couples TRBV4-3 to TRBJ2-4, with TRBD1 matching over 7 bases. V dropped 4 bases and J dropped 5; count of bases not matched to a gene: 8. CDR3 length: 15 amino acids. Germline values: CDR1 LGHNA, CDR2 YSLEER. CDR3 DNA: TGCGCCAGCAGCCGAGATAACAGGGGCGAAAACATTCAGTACTTC. This sequence encodes CASSRDNRGENIQYF.

V usage is TRBV19 and J usage is TRBJ2-7, with D possibly TRBD2 on 5 matching bases. This CDR3 comprises 13 residues. Germline V gene lookup returns CDR1 LNHDA and CDR2 SQIVND (reference sequence). Trimming removed 5 bases from V and 6 bases from J, with 14 bases in between. The CDR3 reads CASSPGQSGEQYV. The CDR3 DNA reads TGTGCCAGTAGTCCTGGCCAGAGCGGCGAGCAGTACGTC.

This clonotype occurred a few times. The chain is built from TRBV18 and TRBJ2-7, with 9 bases identical to TRBD1. Germline V gene sequence: CDR1 KGHSH, CDR2 LQKENI. Losses at the gene ends were 3 bases for V and 6 bases for J; bases not matched to a gene: 3. This CDR3 region has 13 residues. In DNA form, the CDR3 reads TGTGCCAGCTCACCGGGACAGGGTGCCGAGCAGTACGTC. Protein product: CASSPGQGAEQYV.

This clonotype was picked up a small number of times. The chain joins TRBV3-1 to TRBJ2-2; D gene ambiguous. The CDR3 runs 16 residues. Germline lookup yields CDR1 LGHDT and CDR2 YNNKEL (reference sequence). Trimming shortened V by 0 bases and J by 7 bases, and 15 bases separated the two germline ends. As DNA, the CDR3 is TGTGCCAGCAGCCAAGATTGGAGTTTTATTAGCGGGGAGCTGTTTTTT. Protein product: CASSQDWSFISGELFF.

The gene calls are TRBV5-1 and TRBJ2-1; D is perhaps TRBD1 (6 bases). V was trimmed by 5 bases and J by 2 bases, leaving 11 bases between them. Looked up from germline, CDR1 is SGHRS and CDR2 is YFSETQ. The CDR3 is 14 residues long. CDR3 sequence: CASSNQGPYNEQFF. CDR3 bases: TGCGCCAGCAGTAACCAGGGGCCCTACAATGAGCAGTTCTTC.

The V call is TRBV7-2, the J call TRBJ1-4; no clear D. CDR1 and CDR2 (germline): SGHTA, FQGNSA. Trimming removed 10 bases at V and 4 bases at J, with 13 bases between. The CDR3 runs to 13 residues. The CDR3 loop reads CATRKYVNEKLFF. CDR3 sequence (DNA): TGTGCCACCAGGAAGTACGTTAATGAAAAACTGTTTTTT.

V gene TRBV30 combines with J gene TRBJ2-2; D perhaps matches TRBD1 (5 bases). CDR3 size: 12 residues. The germline CDR1 and CDR2 sequences are GTSNPN and SVGIG (reference sequence). Between the trimmed V and J ends, which lost 0 bases and 9 bases, there was a span of 8 bases. The chain's CDR3 is CAWSVQGWELFF. CDR3 nucleotide sequence: TGTGCCTGGAGTGTTCAGGGTTGGGAGCTGTTTTTT.

This clonotype was seen a few times. The chain is built from TRBV4-3 and TRBJ2-3; D is ambiguous. V dropped 0 bases and J dropped 5 bases, with 9 bases sitting between them. The CDR3 length is 14 residues. The V gene's germline CDR1 is LGHNA and CDR2 YSLEER. Here the CDR3 reads CASSQEGREDTQYF. The CDR3 DNA follows: TGCGCCAGCAGCCAAGAGGGTAGAGAAGATACGCAGTATTTT.

There are a few counts of this clonotype. In DNA, the CDR3 is TGTGCCAGCAGTCCGATAGGGTCGGGCAATGAAAAACTGTTTTTT. Translating it yields CASSPIGSGNEKLFF. The chain combines TRBV12-3 or TRBV12-4 with TRBJ1-4; D unclear. Trimming took 5 bases from V and 5 from J, leaving 15 bases between them. The CDR3 totals 15 residues.

The chain couples TRBV20-1 to TRBJ2-6; D not resolved. This CDR3 is built from 16 residues. Trimming left V 0 bases short and J 0 bases short, with 9 bases between. The germline gives CDR1 DFQATT, CDR2 SNEGSKA (reference sequence). CDR3 bases: TGCAGTGCTAGAGAAATTACCGACTCTGGGGCCAACGTCCTGACTTTC. Its protein is CSAREITDSGANVLTF.

The V and J genes are TRBV3-1 and TRBJ2-3; TRBD1 might be the D (5 bases). Germline lookup yields CDR1 LGHDT and CDR2 YNNKEL (reference sequence). V was clipped by 1 base and J by 0 bases, with 29 bases between them. The CDR3 is 22 amino acids. The CDR3 DNA sequence: TGTGCCAGCAGCCAAGTCCCCCTCAGGGTTAATCTAATAAGAGCCAGCACAGATACGCAGTATTTT. This translates into CASSQVPLRVNLIRASTDTQYF.

The J gene is TRBJ1-1, the V gene TRBV21-1; no check of the table's D call, TRBD1, against the DNA was made. TRBV21-1 is a pseudogene segment. The CDR3 length is 15 residues. As DNA, the CDR3 is TGTGCCAGCAGCAGAAGGACAGGCATGAACACTGAAGCTTTCTTT. Its translation: CASSRRTGMNTEAFF.

This chain joins TRBV7-6 and TRBJ1-2; TRBD1 aligns across 12 bases. This CDR3 comprises 14 residues. J was trimmed by 5 bases and V by 6 bases; bases with no gene match: 4. The germline gives CDR1 SGHVS, CDR2 FNYEAQ. CDR3 region: CASRGDRGRYGYTF. DNA for the CDR3: TGTGCCAGCAGGGGGGACAGGGGGCGATATGGCTACACCTTC. The full variable domain, its missing parts supplied by reference TRBV7-6 and TRBJ1-2, is GAGVSQSPRYKVTKRGQDVALRCDPISGHVSLYWYRQALGQGPEFLTYFNYEAQQDKSGLPNDRFSAERPEGSISTLTIQRTEQRDSAMYRCASRGDRGRYGYTFGSGTRLTVV.

This clonotype was seen a handful of times. CDR3 DNA sequence: TGCGCCAGCAGCTTGGAGTCCGGAAATCAGCCCCAGCATTTT. It yields the protein CASSLESGNQPQHF. The rearrangement uses TRBV5-1 and TRBJ1-5, with no clear D. V lost 0 bases to trimming and J lost 4 bases, with 8 bases between them. Per germline, CDR1 SGHRS and CDR2 YFSETQ. The CDR3 is made up of 14 amino acids.